The next 17 T cell receptor beta chains were all read from a single sample in a study of technical replicates of blood from a handful of donors. The assay was immunoSEQ multiplex PCR, and TCRdb's table has in-frame clones only and misses some. The table shows tens of thousands of clones, with 95% to 97% occurring only once. The sample comprised T cells isolated from PBMCs. Receptor source: a human donor in good health.

This sequence joins TRBV7-9 and TRBJ1-2; possibly TRBD1 for D (6 bases). Per germline, CDR1 SEHNR and CDR2 FQNEAQ (reference sequence). The ends were cut back, 5 bases at V and 7 bases at J, with 14 bases in the middle. This CDR3 comprises 13 residues. The CDR3 here is CASSDGTTAGYTF. Written as DNA, the CDR3 is TGTGCCAGCAGCGATGGGACAACCGCTGGCTACACCTTC.

The chain combines TRBV5-1 with TRBJ1-1; a weak D match, TRBD1 (6 bases). Trimming removed 3 bases from V and 11 bases from J, with 17 bases in between. This CDR3 is built from 13 residues. CDR1 and CDR2 from the germline V gene are SGHRS and YFSETQ. CDR3 residues: CASSWMTGVEAFF. CDR3 nucleotide sequence: TGCGCCAGCAGCTGGATGACAGGTGTTGAGGCTTTCTTT. The full variable domain, in which reference TRBV5-1 and TRBJ1-1 provide the parts outside the CDR3, is KAGVTQTPRYLIKTRGQQVTLSCSPISGHRSVSWYQQTPGQGLQFLFEYFSETQRNKGNFPGRFSGRQFSNSRSEMNVSTLELGDSALYLCASSWMTGVEAFFGQGTRLTVV.

Only one count was recorded for this clone. The chain carries TRBV4-3 and TRBJ2-5; 8 nucleotides align to TRBD2. The junction had 1 base not matched to a gene; V was cut back by 4 bases and J by 3 bases. Germline CDR1 and CDR2: LGHNA and YSLEER. CDR3 size: 13 residues. CDR3 sequence (DNA): TGCGCCAGCAGCCCGGGACTAGAAGAGACCCAGTACTTC. This codes for CASSPGLEETQYF.

The chain employs TRBV6-5 and TRBJ2-7; unclear D gene. Trimming took off 6 bases at V and 8 bases at J, with 14 bases between the two ends. This CDR3 has 12 residues. Germline CDR1 is MNHEY and CDR2 is SVGAGI. CDR3 in amino acids: CASRTAEVQQYF. The CDR3 nucleotides are TGTGCCAGCAGGACGGCTGAGGTTCAGCAGTACTTC.

This chain connects TRBV29-1 to TRBJ2-3, with 8 positions matching TRBD1. This CDR3 spans 14 amino acids. The V gene's germline CDR1 is SQVTM and CDR2 ANQGSEA. V lost 6 bases and J lost 3; bases outside the gene matches: 8. CDR3 sequence reads: CSVEGTGGTDTQYF. CDR3 DNA: TGCAGCGTAGAGGGGACAGGTGGGACAGATACGCAGTATTTT.

This chain connects TRBV6-1 to TRBJ2-7; D gene unclear. Trimming took 7 bases from V and 4 from J, leaving 8 bases between them. The CDR3 is 11 residues long. CDR1 MNHNS and CDR2 SASEGT come from the germline V gene. CDR3 DNA sequence: TGTGCCAGCATCCGGGTTTACGAGCAGTACTTC. This gives the protein CASIRVYEQYF.

The rearrangement joins TRBV11-3 to TRBJ1-2; D remains ambiguous. Germline V lookup: CDR1 SGHNT, CDR2 YENEEA. The CDR3 is made up of 14 amino acids. V shed 6 bases and J shed 7 bases, with 18 bases lying between them. CDR3 DNA: TGTGCCAGCAGTGCCTCCCCCGGGTACGGTGGCTACACCTTC. It yields the protein CASSASPGYGGYTF.

This chain uses TRBV6-4 with TRBJ1-1; TRBD1 matches 11 bases. The V gene's germline CDR1 is MRHNA and CDR2 SNTAGT. V gave up 2 bases and J gave up 8 bases; unmatched junction bases: 4. The CDR3 contains 14 residues. CDR3 DNA sequence: TGTGCCAGCAGTGACACGGACAGGGGGCAGGAAGCTTTCTTT. Amino acids: CASSDTDRGQEAFF.

The rearrangement links TRBV6-6 to TRBJ2-3; D might be TRBD2 (5 bases). The CDR3 is 12 residues long. V dropped 2 bases and J dropped 6 bases, with 6 bases sitting between them. CDR1 and CDR2 (germline): MNHNY, SVGAGI (reference sequence). In nucleotides, the CDR3 is TGTGCCAGCAGTTACCCGGGGGATACGCAGTATTTT. Translating gives CASSYPGDTQYF.

The rearrangement uses TRBV19 and TRBJ1-5; no reliable D call. This CDR3 is 16 amino acids long. The V gene's germline CDR1 is LNHDA and CDR2 SQIVND (reference sequence). Trimming took off 5 bases at V and 0 bases at J, with 14 bases between the two ends. CDR3 protein: CASSQAELYSNQPQHF. For the CDR3, the DNA is TGTGCCAGTAGTCAGGCAGAGCTCTATAGCAATCAGCCCCAGCATTTT.

The chain links TRBV5-1 to TRBJ1-2; D is uncertain. Between the trimmed V and J ends, which lost 2 bases and 0 bases, there was a span of 8 bases. This CDR3 spans 14 amino acids. Per germline, CDR1 SGHRS and CDR2 YFSETQ. This CDR3 is CASSFPGANYGYTF. The CDR3 nucleotides read TGCGCCAGCAGCTTCCCGGGAGCTAACTATGGCTACACCTTC.

The J gene is TRBJ2-3, the V gene TRBV5-4; a weak D match, TRBD1 (5 bases). Trimming stripped 0 bases from V and 5 bases from J, with 16 bases between. Germline V CDR1 and CDR2: SGHNT, YYREEE (reference sequence). There are 16 residues in the CDR3. The CDR3 coding sequence is TGTGCCAGCAGCTTGGCAGGGTTAGCCACAGTAGATACGCAGTATTTT. Amino acids: CASSLAGLATVDTQYF.

This chain uses TRBV9 with TRBJ1-1, with D unclear. CDR1 is SGDLS, CDR2 YYNGEE, per germline. Trimming cost V 3 bases and J 10 bases, with 13 bases left between them. CDR3 size: 12 residues. The CDR3 here is CASSEPERGAFF. As DNA, the CDR3 is TGTGCCAGCAGCGAGCCCGAACGGGGAGCTTTCTTT. Combining the CDR3 with reference TRBV9 and TRBJ1-1 gives the whole variable domain DSGVTQTPKHLITATGQRVTLRCSPRSGDLSVYWYQQSLDQGLQFLIQYYNGEERAKGNILERFSAQQFPDLHSELNLSSLELGDSALYFCASSEPERGAFFGQGTRLTVV.

The rearrangement links TRBV19 to TRBJ2-4, with no clear D. With 5 bases removed from V and 3 bases from J, the gap between germline ends came to 11 bases. The CDR3 totals 14 residues. Germline CDR1 and CDR2: LNHDA and SQIVND (reference sequence). CDR3 in DNA: TGTGCCAGTAGTCTCGAGCCCGGCAAAAACATTCAGTACTTC. Its translation is CASSLEPGKNIQYF. Looking up the rest from reference TRBV19 and TRBJ2-4 gives the full variable domain: DGGITQSPKYLFRKEGQNVTLSCEQNLNHDAMYWYRQDPGQGLRLIYYSQIVNDFQKGDIAEGYSVSREKKESFPLTVTSAQKNPTAFYLCASSLEPGKNIQYFGAGTRLSVL.

V gene TRBV27 combines with J gene TRBJ2-7; 10 bases agree with TRBD2. In germline, CDR1 is MNHEY, CDR2 SMNVEV (reference sequence). Unmatched junction bases numbered 17, after V lost 9 bases and J lost 6 bases. The CDR3 consists of 16 residues. As DNA, the CDR3 is TGTGCCAGTCGGGACGGTAGTCTAGCGGGAGCTTTCGAGCAGTACTTC. It specifies CASRDGSLAGAFEQYF.

The rearrangement joins TRBV4-3 to TRBJ2-2; D is ambiguous. Trimming took 0 bases from V and 3 from J, leaving 11 bases between them. Germline loops: CDR1 LGHNA, CDR2 YSLEER. CDR3 size: 16 residues. Written as DNA, the CDR3 is TGCGCCAGCAGCCAAGATCTAGAGATAGACACCGGGGAGCTGTTTTTT. Amino acids: CASSQDLEIDTGELFF.

The chain couples TRBV11-2 to TRBJ2-1; tentatively, D is TRBD2 (6 bases). This CDR3 has 12 amino acids. The V and J ends lost 5 bases and 7 bases respectively, with 9 bases between them. From germline, CDR1 is SGHAT and CDR2 FQNNGV. CDR3 sequence reads: CASSISGNEQFF. The CDR3 bases are TGTGCCAGCAGCATAAGCGGGAATGAGCAGTTCTTC. The full variable domain, rest sourced from reference TRBV11-2 and TRBJ2-1, is EAGVAQSPRYKIIEKRQSVAFWCNPISGHATLYWYQQILGQGPKLLIQFQNNGVVDDSQLPKDRFSAERLKGVDSTLKIQPAKLEDSAVYLCASSISGNEQFFGPGTRLTVL.